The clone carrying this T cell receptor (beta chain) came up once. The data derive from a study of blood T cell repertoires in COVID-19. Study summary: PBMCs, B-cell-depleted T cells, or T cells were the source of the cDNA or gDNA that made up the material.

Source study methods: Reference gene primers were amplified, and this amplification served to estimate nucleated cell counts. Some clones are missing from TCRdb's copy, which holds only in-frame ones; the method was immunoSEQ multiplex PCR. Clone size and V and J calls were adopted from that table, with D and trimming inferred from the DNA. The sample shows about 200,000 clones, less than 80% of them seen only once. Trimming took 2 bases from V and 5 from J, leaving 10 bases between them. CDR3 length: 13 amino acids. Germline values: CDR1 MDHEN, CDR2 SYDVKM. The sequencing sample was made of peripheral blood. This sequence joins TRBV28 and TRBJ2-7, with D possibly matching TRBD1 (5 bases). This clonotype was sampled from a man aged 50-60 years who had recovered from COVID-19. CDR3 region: CASSLTRGDEQYF. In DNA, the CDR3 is TGTGCCAGCAGTTTAACAAGGGGCGACGAGCAGTACTTC.